What follows are 5 T cell receptor beta chains derived from one specimen sequenced in a study of blood T cells in healthy people across ages (dated by TCRdb to between 2014 and 2017). Libraries were made using 5' RACE. The second PCR ran for about 7 to 11 cycles and used a J-beta primer mix along with a sample-barcoded 5' primer. TCRdb handled the public reads itself, with Q25 trimming in fastp and clone calling in MiXCR, and kept productive beta chains. Each entry merges the rows of one CDR3 protein and shows their most common DNA and genes. The sample table holds 1.8 million or so distinct CDR3 sequences, of which about 39% were seen once. Clones ranked in the top ten supply approximately 22% of the sample. Sequences were obtained from blood. Receptors originate from a human donor in good health.

This clonotype showed up just a few times. The chain employs TRBV29-1 and TRBJ2-3; D unclear. Trimming pared 4 bases from V and 2 bases from J, leaving 10 bases between. Germline loops: CDR1 SQVTM, CDR2 ANQGSEA. The CDR3 extends over 13 amino acids. The CDR3 loop reads CSVVGKYTDTQYF. The CDR3, as DNA: TGCAGCGTTGTGGGGAAGTACACAGATACGCAGTATTTT.

There are a few counts of this clonotype. The CDR3 nucleotides are TGCGCCAGCAGCCAGGGAGGACCGAACACTGAAGCTTTCTTT. Residues: CASSQGGPNTEAFF. The chain uses TRBV4-3 and TRBJ1-1; no clear D gene. Trimming stripped 3 bases from V and 1 base from J, with 9 bases between. Germline assignment: CDR1 LGHNA and CDR2 YSLEER. The CDR3 length is 14 residues.

V usage is TRBV7-6 and J usage is TRBJ2-2; no clear D. V was pared by 5 bases and J by 0 bases, with 16 bases between. The CDR3 has 17 residues. Germline-derived CDR1 and CDR2 are SGHVS and FNYEAQ. CDR3 DNA sequence: TGTGCCAGCAGCCCACCAGTTGGCGGCCCGAACACCGGGGAGCTGTTTTTT. Translation: CASSPPVGGPNTGELFF. The whole variable domain, remainder taken from reference TRBV7-6 and TRBJ2-2, is GAGVSQSPRYKVTKRGQDVALRCDPISGHVSLYWYRQALGQGPEFLTYFNYEAQQDKSGLPNDRFSAERPEGSISTLTIQRTEQRDSAMYRCASSPPVGGPNTGELFFGEGSRLTVL.

The rearrangement links TRBV28 to TRBJ2-4; D assignment may be TRBD1 or TRBD2 (5 bases each). Near its end, the DNA agrees better with TRBJ2-7, so the J call may be wrong. This CDR3 spans 17 amino acids. CDR1 MDHEN and CDR2 SYDVKM come from the germline V gene. CDR3 in amino acids: CASFGQGVLERPFEQYF. The CDR3 DNA reads TGTGCCAGCTTCGGGCAGGGTGTGTTAGAGCGGCCCTTCGAGCAGTACTTC.

In its sample, this clonotype was seen a few times. The chain recombines TRBV24-1 with TRBJ2-3; 10 bases are shared with TRBD1. Per germline, CDR1 KGHDR and CDR2 SFDVKD. This CDR3 is 16 amino acids long. V lost 5 bases to trimming and J lost 0 bases; unmatched junction nucleotides: 4. The CDR3 region has the DNA TGTGCCACCAGTGGCGGGACAGGGGATAGCACAGATACGCAGTATTTT. Encoded protein: CATSGGTGDSTDTQYF.